Given below is one TCR beta chain in context. This specimen belongs to a study of shared T cell receptors in the human thymus. Germline V gene lookup returns CDR1 LNHDA and CDR2 SQIVND (reference sequence). This CDR3 is built from 16 residues. The V and J ends lost 7 bases and 5 bases, in that order; junction bases with no gene match: 12. Sequencing used immunoSEQ multiplex PCR; TCRdb keeps in-frame clones, though not all of them. The data contain about 380,000 clones, around 95% of them singletons. The source is a human donor. Sequenced sample: thymocytes. The chain is built from TRBV19 and TRBJ1-5; 9 bases are shared with TRBD1. CDR3 bases: TGTGCCAGTATCTTCTCCGGGACAGGGAATTATCAGCCCCAGCATTTT. Translated: CASIFSGTGNYQPQHF.